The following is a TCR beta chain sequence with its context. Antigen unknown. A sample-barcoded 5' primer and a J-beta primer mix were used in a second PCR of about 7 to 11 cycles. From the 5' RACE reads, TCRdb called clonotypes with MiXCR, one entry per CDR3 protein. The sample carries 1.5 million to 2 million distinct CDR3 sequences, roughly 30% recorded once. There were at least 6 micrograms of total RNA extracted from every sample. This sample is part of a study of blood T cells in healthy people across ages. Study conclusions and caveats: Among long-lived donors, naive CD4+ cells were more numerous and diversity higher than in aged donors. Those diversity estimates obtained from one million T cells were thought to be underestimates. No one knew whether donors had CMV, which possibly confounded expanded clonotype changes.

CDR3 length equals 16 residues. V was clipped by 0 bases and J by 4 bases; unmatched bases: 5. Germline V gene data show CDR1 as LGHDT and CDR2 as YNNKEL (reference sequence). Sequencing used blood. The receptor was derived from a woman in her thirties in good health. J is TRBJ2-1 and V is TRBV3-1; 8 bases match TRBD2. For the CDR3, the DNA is TGTGCCAGCAGCCAAGAGGCTAGCGGGCGGTACAATGAGCAGTTCTTC. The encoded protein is CASSQEASGRYNEQFF.